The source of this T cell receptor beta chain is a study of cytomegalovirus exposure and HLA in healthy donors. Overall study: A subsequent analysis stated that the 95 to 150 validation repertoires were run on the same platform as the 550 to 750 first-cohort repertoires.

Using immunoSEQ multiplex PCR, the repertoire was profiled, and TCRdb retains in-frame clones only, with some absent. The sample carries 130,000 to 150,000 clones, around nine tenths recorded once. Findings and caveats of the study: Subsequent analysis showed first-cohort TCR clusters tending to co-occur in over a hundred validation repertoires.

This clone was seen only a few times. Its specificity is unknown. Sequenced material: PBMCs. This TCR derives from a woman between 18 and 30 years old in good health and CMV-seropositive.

The CDR3 DNA follows: TGTGCCTGGAGTGTACACCTTGGACAGGGGGGTGGCTATGGCTACACCTTC. This gives the protein CAWSVHLGQGGGYGYTF. The chain has TRBV30 and TRBJ1-2, with 10 bases that match TRBD1. Germline CDR1 GTSNPN, CDR2 SVGIG (reference sequence). V shed 0 bases and J 4 bases; nucleotides not matched to a gene: 11. This CDR3 region has 17 residues.